One sample yielded the 2 T cell receptor beta chains listed below, sequenced in a study of blood T cell repertoires in COVID-19. Sequencing used immunoSEQ multiplex PCR; TCRdb keeps in-frame clones, though not all of them. The table lists approximately 96,000 clones, approximately 81% of them singletons. Source material: peripheral blood. The receptors shown here come from a woman older than 75 with acute or convalescent COVID-19.

CDR3 nucleotides: TGTGCCAGCAGCTCGGGACAGACATATAGCAATCAGCCCCAGCATTTT. The encoded protein is CASSSGQTYSNQPQHF. The genes are TRBV5-8 and TRBJ1-5; 7 bases line up with TRBD1. Losses at the gene ends were 3 bases for V and 0 bases for J; bases not matched to a gene: 6. The CDR3 has 16 residues. From germline, CDR1 is SGHTS and CDR2 YDEGEE. The full variable domain, with the rest looked up from reference TRBV5-8 and TRBJ1-5, is EAGVTQSPTHLIKTRGQQATLRCSPISGHTSVYWYQQALGLGLQFLLWYDEGEERNRGNFPPRFSGRQFPNYSSELNVNALELEDSALYLCASSSGQTYSNQPQHFGDGTRLSIL.

This chain connects TRBV12-3 or TRBV12-4 to TRBJ1-6; D not resolved. V lost 6 bases, J lost 14 bases, and 17 bases lay in between. The CDR3 totals 13 residues. The CDR3 DNA reads as TGTGCCAGCAGCCCGAAGAACCGGGTGGCCCTCCACTTT. Translated, it gives CASSPKNRVALHF.